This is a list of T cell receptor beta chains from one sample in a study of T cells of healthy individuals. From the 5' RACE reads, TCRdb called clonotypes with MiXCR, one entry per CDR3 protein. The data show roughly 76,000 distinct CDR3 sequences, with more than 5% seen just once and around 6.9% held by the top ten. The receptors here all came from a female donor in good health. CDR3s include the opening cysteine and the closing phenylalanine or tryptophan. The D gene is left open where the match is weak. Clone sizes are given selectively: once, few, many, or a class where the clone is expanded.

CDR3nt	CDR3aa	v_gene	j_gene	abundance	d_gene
TGTGCCAGCAGCTTAGCGGGCTCTGGAAACACCATATATTTT	CASSLAGSGNTIYF	TRBV7-2	TRBJ1-3	few	.
TGCAGTGCCCTAAGGGGCGGGGGATGGAATGAGCAGTTCTTC	CSALRGGGWNEQFF	TRBV20-1	TRBJ2-1	many	TRBD2
TGTGCCAGCAGTTATCGGCAGGGCGAGCAGTACTTC	CASSYRQGEQYF	TRBV6-2/TRBV6-3	TRBJ2-7	many	.
TGTGCCAGTAGTATATGGGCTAGCGGGAGGGAGAATGAGCAGTTCTTC	CASSIWASGRENEQFF	TRBV19	TRBJ2-1	.	TRBD2
TGTGCCAGCAGTTTATGGGGGAGCTCCTACAATGAGCAGTTCTTC	CASSLWGSSYNEQFF	TRBV12-3/TRBV12-4	TRBJ2-1	many	.
TGTGCCAGCAGTTGGATCTCCCAAGCTAGCACAGATACGCAGTATTTT	CASSWISQASTDTQYF	TRBV27	TRBJ2-3	many	.
TGTGCCAGCAGCCAAGGGGACAGGGCGAACTATGGCTACACCTTC	CASSQGDRANYGYTF	TRBV4-2	TRBJ1-2	.	TRBD1
TGTGCCAGCAGCGGACAGGGGGACAGGGGTTTTTTGGTGTCCTACAATGAGCAGTTCTTC	CASSGQGDRGFLVSYNEQFF	TRBV7-2	TRBJ2-1	.	TRBD1
TGTGCCAGCAGTCGAGAGACGGACGCGGACCGACGGAACACTGAAGCTTTCTTT	CASSRETDADRRNTEAFF	TRBV6-2/TRBV6-3	TRBJ1-1	few	.
TGTGCCAGCAGTGAAGCACCGCAGGGGGCAGGAACTGAAGCTTTCTTT	CASSEAPQGAGTEAFF	TRBV2	TRBJ1-1	.	TRBD1
TGCAGTGCACGGACAGGGGGCATGAACACTGAAGCTTTCTTT	CSARTGGMNTEAFF	TRBV20-1	TRBJ1-1	few	TRBD1
TGCAGCGTTTACGTGGATGCAACTAATGAAAAACTGTTTTTT	CSVYVDATNEKLFF	TRBV29-1	TRBJ1-4	.	.
TGTGCCAGCAGTCCTCCGCAGGGAGCCTACGAGCAGTACTTC	CASSPPQGAYEQYF	TRBV28	TRBJ2-7	few	.
TGTGCCATCAGTGAAAGCCAGGGCAGCGAGCAGTACTTC	CAISESQGSEQYF	TRBV10-3	TRBJ2-7	once	.
TGCGCCAGCAGCCAAAGTCTGGGGTTGCATGGCTACACCTTC	CASSQSLGLHGYTF	TRBV4-3	TRBJ1-2	many	.
TGTGCCAGCAGCTTAGGACAGGACCCCTACGAGCAGTACTTC	CASSLGQDPYEQYF	TRBV11-2	TRBJ2-7	many	.
TGTGCCAGCAGTGATGACATCGAAGTCGCAACCTACGAGCAGTACTTC	CASSDDIEVATYEQYF	TRBV6-5	TRBJ2-7	many	.
TGTGCCTCCGAGGGCTCTGGAAACACCATATATTTT	CASEGSGNTIYF	TRBV6-1	TRBJ1-3	.	.
TGTGCCATCAGTGAAGCGGGAGCGGGCACAGATACGCAGTATTTT	CAISEAGAGTDTQYF	TRBV10-3	TRBJ2-3	.	TRBD2
TGTGCCAGCAGGATCGACAGGGGGAACACTGAAGCTTTCTTT	CASRIDRGNTEAFF	TRBV12-3/TRBV12-4	TRBJ1-1	few	TRBD1
TGTGCCAGCAGCTCGCGGTCTTATGAAGCTTTCTTT	CASSSRSYEAFF	TRBV7-2	TRBJ1-1	.	.
TGTGCCACCAGCAGGGACAGGGGGTTCGCCTACGAGCAGTACTTC	CATSRDRGFAYEQYF	TRBV15	TRBJ2-7	many	TRBD1
TGCAGTGTAGACAGGGGGTCCTACGAGCAGTACTTC	CSVDRGSYEQYF	TRBV20-1	TRBJ2-7	many	TRBD1
TGTGCCAGTAGTATATATCTGGATCTCTCTGGGGCCAACGTCCTGACTTTC	CASSIYLDLSGANVLTF	TRBV19	TRBJ2-6	.	.
TGTGCCAGCAGGGACCACAGGGGATCCGCCTATGGCTACACCTTC	CASRDHRGSAYGYTF	TRBV6-5	TRBJ1-2	many	TRBD1
TGTGCCAGCAGCCATCAGTTACGGAGCCACCACGAGCAGTACTTC	CASSHQLRSHHEQYF	TRBV7-2	TRBJ2-7	many	.
TGTGCCAGCAGTTTTTTAGCGGGAGGCCTCACCAAGGCCAGTTTCTACGAGCAGTACTTC	CASSFLAGGLTKASFYEQYF	TRBV28	TRBJ2-7	many	TRBD2
TGCAGTGCGGGGAGGAGTACAGATACGCAGTATTTT	CSAGRSTDTQYF	TRBV20-1	TRBJ2-3	many	.
TGTGCCACCAGGTATGGAGCGCTAAATTCACCCCTCCACTTT	CATRYGALNSPLHF	TRBV28	TRBJ1-6	.	.
TGCAGCGTTGTGCTCTCCGTAGGGGAAAAACTGTTTTTT	CSVVLSVGEKLFF	TRBV29-1	TRBJ1-4	many	.
TGCGCCAGCAGCCAAGATCTTGTCAGGAGTGAAGCTTTCTTT	CASSQDLVRSEAFF	TRBV4-3	TRBJ1-1	.	.
TGCGCCAGCAGCCAAGATGACATAGGGTCCTACGAGCAGTACTTC	CASSQDDIGSYEQYF	TRBV4-3	TRBJ2-7	few	.
TGTGCCAGCAGCCCGGAGTATGCAGCCTACAATGAGCAGTTCTTC	CASSPEYAAYNEQFF	TRBV7-2	TRBJ2-1	many	.
TGTGCCAGCAGTGACAGCTCCTACGAGCAGTACTTC	CASSDSSYEQYF	TRBV25-1	TRBJ2-7	many	.
TGCGCCAGCAGCCAAATCATAGCGGGAGGGAAAGAGCAGTACTTC	CASSQIIAGGKEQYF	TRBV4-1	TRBJ2-7	many	TRBD2
TGTGCCAGCACTTTCGGGGGAACTCAGCCCCAGCATTTT	CASTFGGTQPQHF	TRBV6-2/TRBV6-3	TRBJ1-5	few	.
TGTGCCAGCAGTGAACCGGGTCTCGGGAATTCACCCCTCCACTTT	CASSEPGLGNSPLHF	TRBV12-3/TRBV12-4	TRBJ1-6	many	.
TGTGCCAGCAACGACAGGACTCCCTTGGCCTACGAGCAGTACTTC	CASNDRTPLAYEQYF	TRBV21-1	TRBJ2-7	.	.
TGTGCCAGCAGTGTATACTCGACAGGGCGGTACACTGAAGCTTTCTTT	CASSVYSTGRYTEAFF	TRBV7-2	TRBJ1-1	few	TRBD1
TGTGCTAGCAGCCCCGACGCGGATAGCACAGATACGCAGTATTTT	CASSPDADSTDTQYF	TRBV7-7	TRBJ2-3	many	.
TGTGCCAGCAGTTACCCTAGTTCGGGGACGGGGGGTTCTGGCAATGAGCAGTTCTTC	CASSYPSSGTGGSGNEQFF	TRBV6-5	TRBJ2-1	many	TRBD2
TGTGCCAGCAGCTTATTTTGGGGTCTGGGAGGGTCCTACGAGCAGTACTTC	CASSLFWGLGGSYEQYF	TRBV27	TRBJ2-7	few	TRBD2
TGTGCCAGCAGTGAAGCGCTTGGCAGGGGGAACGAGCAGTACTTC	CASSEALGRGNEQYF	TRBV6-1	TRBJ2-7	many	TRBD1
TGTGCCAGCATCGGACGGATGAACACTGAAGCTTTCTTT	CASIGRMNTEAFF	TRBV6-1	TRBJ1-1	many	.
TGTGCCAGCAGCAGGGAGAAACCAGATACGCAGTATTTT	CASSREKPDTQYF	TRBV7-8	TRBJ2-3	.	.
TGTGCCAGCAGTTACTCCCCAGGGGCGGCCCCTGAAGCTTTCTTT	CASSYSPGAAPEAFF	TRBV6-2/TRBV6-3	TRBJ1-1	few	.
TGCAGTGCTGCGCGCGGGACTAGCCGGATCTTC	CSAARGTSRIF	TRBV20-1	TRBJ2-1	many	TRBD2
TGTGCCAGCAGTTTATGGCTGGGGATTAGCAATCAGCCCCAGCATTTT	CASSLWLGISNQPQHF	TRBV12-3/TRBV12-4	TRBJ1-5	many	.
TGTGCCAGCAGCGTCCCGGGACAGCGAGCCTACGAGCAGTACTTC	CASSVPGQRAYEQYF	TRBV7-2	TRBJ2-7	.	TRBD1
TGCGCCAGCTTCGACTACGGGGGAAATGAGCAGTTCTTC	CASFDYGGNEQFF	TRBV4-1	TRBJ2-1	many	.
TGCAGTGCTCGGAGCACCCAAGCAGGGGGCTATAATTCACCCCTCCACTTT	CSARSTQAGGYNSPLHF	TRBV20-1	TRBJ1-6	many	TRBD1
TGTGCCAGCAGTTTAGGAGCGGGAGGGGACGAGCAGTACTTC	CASSLGAGGDEQYF	TRBV12-3/TRBV12-4	TRBJ2-7	few	TRBD2